The rows below give T cell receptor beta chains drawn from one sample of a study of blood T cell repertoires in COVID-19. Assay used: immunoSEQ multiplex PCR; TCRdb lists only in-frame clones, some missing. The data show about 190,000 clones, with around 80% seen just once and roughly 6.4% held by the top ten. Sample: peripheral blood. Every receptor here comes from a man between 60 and 70 years old with acute or convalescent COVID-19. The CDR3 runs from the conserved cysteine through the conserved F or W. A D gene is named only where the DNA matches it firmly. Clone sizes are given selectively: once, few, many, or a class where the clone is expanded.

NA	TRBJ2-5	TRBV5-6	NA	CASSRLVTGQETQYF	TGTGCCAGCAGCCGACTAGTAACGGGGCAAGAGACCCAGTACTTC
NA	TRBJ1-5	TRBV4-1	NA	CASSQDISQLQPQHF	TGCGCCAGCAGCCAAGACATAAGCCAACTTCAGCCCCAGCATTTT
NA	TRBJ2-7	TRBV2	NA	CASSEWISASEYSYEQYF	TGTGCCAGCAGTGAATGGATTTCGGCTAGCGAGTACTCCTACGAGCAGTACTTC
NA	TRBJ1-1	TRBV12-5	TRBD1	CASGLVLFGTGKRAEAFF	TGTGCTAGTGGTTTGGTCCTCTTCGGGACAGGGAAGAGGGCTGAAGCTTTCTTT
NA	TRBJ1-2	TRBV28	NA	CATLGTSPFYGYTF	TGTGCCACACTAGGAACAAGCCCCTTCTATGGCTACACCTTC
few	TRBJ1-2	TRBV4-1	NA	CASSQDERGYTF	TGCGCCAGCAGCCAAGATGAGAGGGGCTACACCTTC
NA	TRBJ2-1	TRBV5-1	TRBD1	CASSTGTGGSEQFF	TGCGCCAGCAGCACCGGGACAGGGGGCAGTGAGCAGTTCTTC
few	TRBJ2-3	TRBV7-3	TRBD1	CASSLTGPADTQYF	TGTGCCAGCAGCTTGACAGGGCCCGCAGATACGCAGTATTTT
NA	TRBJ2-3	TRBV19	NA	CAIYFGDTQYF	TGTGCCATATATTTCGGGGATACGCAGTATTTT
NA	TRBJ1-4	TRBV4-1	TRBD1	CASASNRGVEKLFF	TGCGCCAGCGCCTCAAACAGGGGTGTCGAAAAACTGTTTTTT
NA	TRBJ1-2	TRBV27	NA	CASSLFGRDSYGYTF	TGTGCCAGCAGTTTATTCGGCAGGGATAGCTATGGCTACACCTTC
NA	TRBJ2-1	TRBV6-6	TRBD2	CASSRLAGGRVGEQFF	TGTGCCAGCAGTCGACTAGCGGGAGGCCGGGTGGGTGAGCAGTTCTTC
NA	TRBJ2-1	TRBV5-1	TRBD2	CASSLGNSGRASYEQFF	TGCGCCAGCAGCTTGGGAAATAGCGGGAGGGCCTCCTATGAGCAGTTCTTC
NA	TRBJ1-1	TRBV5-1	NA	CASKVTDGTEAFF	TGCGCCAGCAAAGTTACAGACGGCACTGAAGCTTTCTTT